The rows below give T cell receptor beta chains drawn from one sample of a study of T cell changes during pregnancy in multiple sclerosis. Assay: immunoSEQ multiplex PCR; the TCRdb copy retains only in-frame clones and omits some. The table has about 69,000 clones, approximately 91% seen once. The sample was peripheral blood, taken in the third trimester of pregnancy. The source of these receptors is a female donor with multiple sclerosis, enrolled in a pregnancy study. Both conserved end residues are part of each CDR3. The D gene is left open where the match is weak. Not all rows give a size; the values are once, few, many and, for expanded clones, a class.

V gene: TRBV6-6
J gene: TRBJ1-1
D gene: TRBD1
clone size: -
CDR3 DNA: TGTGCCAGCACTCCCGCGCCGGGACAGCCAGACACTGAAGCTTTCTTT
CDR3 protein: CASTPAPGQPDTEAFF

V gene: TRBV5-1
J gene: TRBJ2-7
D gene: -
clone size: -
CDR3 DNA: TGCGCCAGCAGCCTGGAGCGGACTGGTGAGCAGTACTTC
CDR3 protein: CASSLERTGEQYF

V gene: TRBV14
J gene: TRBJ1-1
D gene: -
clone size: few
CDR3 DNA: TGTGCCAGCAGCCCCTCGGGGTATGTGACTGAAGCTTTCTTT
CDR3 protein: CASSPSGYVTEAFF

V gene: TRBV27
J gene: TRBJ1-2
D gene: TRBD1
clone size: -
CDR3 DNA: TGTGCCAGCAGTTGGGACAGGGGAGGCTATGGCTACACCTTC
CDR3 protein: CASSWDRGGYGYTF

V gene: TRBV6-1
J gene: TRBJ2-1
D gene: -
clone size: -
CDR3 DNA: TGTGCCAGCAGTGAAGCGCCCAGGGCTGGAGTTGAGCAGTTCTTC
CDR3 protein: CASSEAPRAGVEQFF

V gene: TRBV27
J gene: TRBJ2-4
D gene: -
clone size: -
CDR3 DNA: TGTGCCAGTGGACTTCGCTATTGGGACATTCAGTACTTC
CDR3 protein: CASGLRYWDIQYF

V gene: TRBV11-2
J gene: TRBJ1-2
D gene: TRBD1
clone size: -
CDR3 DNA: TGTGCCAGCAGCTCCATTTACAGGGGTAATGGCTACACCTTC
CDR3 protein: CASSSIYRGNGYTF

V gene: TRBV20-1
J gene: TRBJ1-4
D gene: -
clone size: -
CDR3 DNA: TGCAGTGCTAGGGTGAGAGACAGTCTGTTTTTT
CDR3 protein: CSARVRDSLFF

V gene: TRBV7-2
J gene: TRBJ2-5
D gene: TRBD1
clone size: -
CDR3 DNA: TGTGCCAGCAGCTTTAACAGGGGTAAAGAGACCCAGTACTTC
CDR3 protein: CASSFNRGKETQYF

V gene: TRBV10-3
J gene: TRBJ1-2
D gene: TRBD1
clone size: -
CDR3 DNA: TGTGCCACCAACCGGGACAGGGGAGAAGCTAACTATGGCTACACCTTC
CDR3 protein: CATNRDRGEANYGYTF

V gene: TRBV6-5
J gene: TRBJ1-3
D gene: TRBD1
clone size: -
CDR3 DNA: TGTGCCAGCAGCCGACAGGGGCCTGGAAACACCATATATTTT
CDR3 protein: CASSRQGPGNTIYF

V gene: TRBV19
J gene: TRBJ2-7
D gene: TRBD1
clone size: -
CDR3 DNA: TGTGCCAGTAGTTCGTCGGGACAGGGTCCCTACGAGCAGTACTTC
CDR3 protein: CASSSSGQGPYEQYF

V gene: TRBV4-2
J gene: TRBJ1-2
D gene: TRBD1
clone size: -
CDR3 DNA: TGTGCCAGCAGCCCCGATCGACAGGGTTTTGGCTACACCTTC
CDR3 protein: CASSPDRQGFGYTF

V gene: TRBV6-6
J gene: TRBJ1-5
D gene: -
clone size: many
CDR3 DNA: TGTGCCAGCAGCCCCCTTAGTTGGGGGGATGGTCAGCCCCAGCATTTT
CDR3 protein: CASSPLSWGDGQPQHF

V gene: TRBV25-1
J gene: TRBJ1-4
D gene: TRBD1
clone size: -
CDR3 DNA: TGTGCCAGCAGTGCCACAGGGGCCCCTAATGAAAAACTGTTTTTT
CDR3 protein: CASSATGAPNEKLFF

V gene: TRBV11-2
J gene: TRBJ2-1
D gene: TRBD2
clone size: -
CDR3 DNA: TGTGCCAGCAGCTTTGCCGGGGGGAGCTCCTACAATGAGCAGTTCTTC
CDR3 protein: CASSFAGGSSYNEQFF

V gene: TRBV7-2
J gene: TRBJ1-1
D gene: -
clone size: -
CDR3 DNA: TGTGCCAGCAGCAGTCAGGGTTTTTGGACTGAAGCTTTCTTT
CDR3 protein: CASSSQGFWTEAFF

V gene: TRBV6-4
J gene: TRBJ2-1
D gene: TRBD1
clone size: -
CDR3 DNA: TGTGCCAGCAGTTCCGGGACAGGGACCTACAATGAGCAGTTCTTC
CDR3 protein: CASSSGTGTYNEQFF

V gene: TRBV7-3
J gene: TRBJ2-3
D gene: TRBD2
clone size: once
CDR3 DNA: TGTGCCAGCAGCTTTAGCGGGGGTAGGACAGATACGCAGTATTTT
CDR3 protein: CASSFSGGRTDTQYF

V gene: TRBV7-2
J gene: TRBJ2-1
D gene: TRBD2
clone size: -
CDR3 DNA: TGTGCCAGCAGATTAGCGGGGGGGGGAGATGAGCAGTTCTTC
CDR3 protein: CASRLAGGGDEQFF

V gene: TRBV6-5
J gene: TRBJ1-4
D gene: TRBD1
clone size: -
CDR3 DNA: TGTGCCAGCAGTTATGATTGGCAGACAGGGAAACTGTTTTTT
CDR3 protein: CASSYDWQTGKLFF

V gene: TRBV7-3
J gene: TRBJ2-1
D gene: -
clone size: -
CDR3 DNA: TGTGCCAGCAGCTTAATCCTAGGTGATGAGCAGTTCTTC
CDR3 protein: CASSLILGDEQFF

V gene: TRBV5-1
J gene: TRBJ1-2
D gene: -
clone size: -
CDR3 DNA: TGCGCCAGCAGCCCTGTGGGGAGCTCAAACTATGGCTACACCTTC
CDR3 protein: CASSPVGSSNYGYTF

V gene: TRBV9
J gene: TRBJ1-1
D gene: TRBD1
clone size: -
CDR3 DNA: TGTGCCAGCAGCGTCACAGGGGGCTGGGGAACTGAAGCTTTCTTT
CDR3 protein: CASSVTGGWGTEAFF

V gene: TRBV6-5
J gene: TRBJ2-7
D gene: -
clone size: -
CDR3 DNA: TGTGCCAGCACCCAGGGGTACGAGCAGTACTTC
CDR3 protein: CASTQGYEQYF

V gene: TRBV5-4
J gene: TRBJ1-2
D gene: -
clone size: -
CDR3 DNA: TGTGCCAGCAGCTCCGGGACGTCAGGAGGGACTAACTATGGCTACACCTTC
CDR3 protein: CASSSGTSGGTNYGYTF

V gene: TRBV5-1
J gene: TRBJ2-1
D gene: TRBD2
clone size: -
CDR3 DNA: TGCGCCAGCAGCTTGGTACTAGCGGGGAACAATGAGCAGTTCTTC
CDR3 protein: CASSLVLAGNNEQFF

V gene: TRBV7-9
J gene: TRBJ2-7
D gene: -
clone size: -
CDR3 DNA: TGTGCCAGCAGCCGCGGGGCCCCCCAAAGCGTACCGTACTTC
CDR3 protein: CASSRGAPQSVPYF

V gene: TRBV5-5
J gene: TRBJ1-2
D gene: -
clone size: -
CDR3 DNA: TGTGCCAGCAGCTTGCAGATATCCTACAGGGCCTATGGCTACACCTTC
CDR3 protein: CASSLQISYRAYGYTF

V gene: TRBV5-5
J gene: TRBJ1-5
D gene: -
clone size: -
CDR3 DNA: TGTGCCAGCAGCTTAAACCCCGGACAGCAGCATCAGCCCCAGCATTTT
CDR3 protein: CASSLNPGQQHQPQHF